A single sample is the source of the 21 T cell receptor beta chains below, sequenced in a study of blood T cell repertoires in COVID-19. Sequencing used immunoSEQ multiplex PCR; TCRdb keeps in-frame clones, though not all of them. The profile covers about 250,000 clones, with around 92% appearing a single time and approximately 4.3% taken by the ten largest. The specimen was PBMCs or T cells enriched from blood (not recorded which). The receptors here all came from a woman aged 25-40 years with acute COVID-19.

The J gene is TRBJ1-6, the V gene TRBV30; 7 positions agree with TRBD1. This CDR3 has 16 residues. Germline CDR1 GTSNPN, CDR2 SVGIG (reference sequence). V trimming: 6 bases; J trimming: 4 bases; junction bases outside the gene matches: 12. Here the CDR3 reads CACSLTGVGYNSPLHF. The CDR3, as DNA: TGTGCCTGTTCTCTCACAGGGGTAGGATATAATTCACCCCTCCACTTT.

This chain uses TRBV19 with TRBJ2-2; perhaps TRBD2 as D (5 bases). This CDR3 has 11 amino acids. Looked up from germline, CDR1 is LNHDA and CDR2 is SQIVND (reference sequence). V shed 8 bases and J shed 8 bases, with 9 bases lying between them. The CDR3 coding sequence is TGTGCCAGTTACGGGAAAGGGGAGCTGTTTTTT. It is translated as CASYGKGELFF. Drawing the rest from reference TRBV19 and TRBJ2-2, the complete variable domain is DGGITQSPKYLFRKEGQNVTLSCEQNLNHDAMYWYRQDPGQGLRLIYYSQIVNDFQKGDIAEGYSVSREKKESFPLTVTSAQKNPTAFYLCASYGKGELFFGEGSRLTVL.

The rearrangement joins TRBV2 to TRBJ1-6; possibly TRBD1 for D (5 bases). Germline loops: CDR1 SNHLY, CDR2 FYNNEI. Trimming pared 3 bases from V and 10 bases from J, leaving 10 bases between. The CDR3 covers 13 residues. The CDR3 coding sequence is TGTGCCAGCAGTGATTTGGAGGGGTCACCCCTCCACTTT. It translates to CASSDLEGSPLHF.

The chain employs TRBV5-6 and TRBJ1-1; the D gene is possibly TRBD1 (5 bases). Trimming removed 0 bases from V and 11 bases from J, with 11 bases in between. The CDR3 loop spans 12 amino acids. Germline values: CDR1 SGHDT, CDR2 YYEEEE. The CDR3 DNA is TGTGCCAGCAGCTTGGTAGGGACTCAGGCTTTCTTT. Translating it yields CASSLVGTQAFF.

This clone has only one observation. The chain carries TRBV10-3 and TRBJ1-5; D is undetermined. The CDR3 runs to 14 residues. CDR1 is ENHRY and CDR2 is SYGVKD in the germline V gene. Trimming left V 4 bases short and J 0 bases short, with 7 bases between. CDR3 nucleotides: TGTGCCATCAGTGGCAGGAATAGCAATCAGCCCCAGCATTTT. Its protein is CAISGRNSNQPQHF.

The chain is built from TRBV6-5 and TRBJ2-3, with D maybe TRBD1 (5 bases). Trimming shortened V by 5 bases and J by 0 bases, and 9 bases separated the two germline ends. The length of the CDR3 is 14 residues. In germline, CDR1 is MNHEY, CDR2 SVGAGI. CDR3 bases: TGTGCCAGCAGTAGCCGACAGAGCACAGATACGCAGTATTTT. This sequence encodes CASSSRQSTDTQYF.

The chain couples TRBV7-9 to TRBJ2-3; TRBD1 might be the D (6 bases). The CDR3 sequence is 14 residues long. V was clipped by 2 bases and J by 2 bases, with 8 bases between them. Germline CDR1 and CDR2: SEHNR and FQNEAQ (reference sequence). CDR3 nucleotides: TGTGCCAGCAGCTTATTGGGGGCCACAGATACGCAGTATTTT. Its protein is CASSLLGATDTQYF.

The chain uses TRBV6-5 and TRBJ1-4; D possibly corresponds to TRBD1 (6 bases). V dropped 6 bases and J dropped 8 bases, with 16 bases sitting between them. The CDR3 sequence is 14 residues long. Germline assignment: CDR1 MNHEY and CDR2 SVGAGI. The CDR3 nucleotides are TGTGCCAGCAGCATGACAGGTGTTTGGGAAAAACTGTTTTTT. Translation: CASSMTGVWEKLFF.

This rearrangement joins TRBV6-1 to TRBJ1-1, with a weak D call TRBD1 (6 bases). The germline CDR1 and CDR2 sequences are MNHNS and SASEGT. This CDR3 is built from 15 residues. The ends were cut back, 3 bases at V and 1 base at J, with 12 bases in the middle. The CDR3 sequence is CASSDGQIGNTEAFF. The CDR3 DNA is TGTGCCAGCAGTGATGGACAGATAGGGAACACTGAAGCTTTCTTT.

This rearrangement joins TRBV21-1 to TRBJ2-1; TRBD2 is the table's D call, not checked against the DNA. TRBV21-1 is annotated as a pseudogene. The CDR3 is 16 residues long. Here the CDR3 reads CASSCGERGGRLEQFF. The CDR3 DNA follows: TGTGCCAGCAGCTGTGGGGAGCGGGGGGGCCGTCTTGAGCAGTTCTTC.

The V call is TRBV7-3, the J call TRBJ1-6; D perhaps matches TRBD1 (5 bases). V was trimmed by 0 bases and J by 9 bases, leaving 12 bases between them. Germline V gene sequence: CDR1 SGHTA, CDR2 FQGTGA. The CDR3 spans 15 residues. The DNA for the CDR3 is TGTGCCAGCAGCTTAACGGGCAGGGTGGGTTCACCCCTCCACTTT. This sequence encodes CASSLTGRVGSPLHF.

This clone was detected only once. The chain employs TRBV7-7 and TRBJ2-5; D remains ambiguous. Trimming cost V 5 bases and J 4 bases, with 17 bases left between them. The germline CDR1 and CDR2 sequences are SSHAT and FNYEAQ (reference sequence). The CDR3 extends over 15 amino acids. CDR3 loop: CASSPARSTRETQYF. The CDR3 DNA is TGTGCCAGCAGCCCGGCCAGGTCGACGAGAGAGACCCAGTACTTC.

The V and J genes are TRBV27 and TRBJ2-1; no clear D. Germline V gives CDR1 MNHEY, CDR2 SMNVEV (reference sequence). The germline V and J ends were trimmed by 8 bases and 2 bases, with 13 bases remaining between them. The CDR3 consists of 14 residues. CDR3 region: CASGRLGTYNEQFF. The CDR3, as DNA: TGTGCCAGCGGCCGACTCGGTACCTACAATGAGCAGTTCTTC.

The genes are TRBV5-8 and TRBJ1-2, with 11 nucleotides matching TRBD1. Germline trimming cut 4 bases from V and 11 bases from J; bases unmatched to any gene: 4. Germline assignment: CDR1 SGHTS and CDR2 YDEGEE. The CDR3 contains 12 residues. The CDR3 region is CASSKRDRGYTF. CDR3 DNA sequence: TGTGCCAGCAGCAAACGGGACAGGGGGTACACCTTC.

The chain has TRBV4-3 and TRBJ1-2; D might be TRBD1 (6 bases). The CDR3 sequence is 14 residues long. With 6 bases removed from V and 5 bases from J, the gap between germline ends came to 16 bases. Germline CDR1 LGHNA, CDR2 YSLEER. The CDR3 DNA follows: TGCGCCAGCAGTGACTACGGGACACGATATGGCTACACCTTC. It codes for CASSDYGTRYGYTF.

This chain uses TRBV29-1 with TRBJ2-5; 12 bases are shared with TRBD1. V lost 7 bases, J lost 4 bases, and 7 bases stayed unmatched. The CDR3 totals 14 residues. CDR1 and CDR2 (germline): SQVTM, ANQGSEA. CDR3 protein: CSGGDRGRRETQYF. CDR3 nucleotides: TGCAGCGGTGGGGACAGGGGGCGGAGAGAGACCCAGTACTTC.

Only one count was recorded for this clone. The chain is built from TRBV18 and TRBJ2-5; TRBD1 might be the D (5 bases). Germline V gene lookup returns CDR1 KGHSH and CDR2 LQKENI. Trimming took 3 bases from V and 5 from J, leaving 13 bases between them. The CDR3 sequence is 14 residues long. As DNA, the CDR3 is TGTGCCAGCTCACCTCTACCAGGGATTGAGACCCAGTACTTC. It codes for CASSPLPGIETQYF. Based on the CDR3 plus reference TRBV18 and TRBJ2-5, the full variable domain is NAGVMQNPRHLVRRRGQEARLRCSPMKGHSHVYWYRQLPEEGLKFMVYLQKENIIDESGMPKERFSAEFPKEGPSILRIQQVVRGDSAAYFCASSPLPGIETQYFGPGTRLLVL.

V and J are TRBV20-1 and TRBJ1-4; D uncertain. The CDR3 covers 11 residues. With 0 bases removed from V and 8 bases from J, the gap between germline ends came to 4 bases. CDR1 and CDR2 (germline): DFQATT, SNEGSKA (reference sequence). The CDR3 DNA reads TGCAGTGCTAGAGACATGGAAAAACTGTTTTTT. Translation gives CSARDMEKLFF.

V usage is TRBV7-3 and J usage is TRBJ2-3; 8 nucleotides line up with TRBD2. The CDR3 has 13 residues. Trimming at V came to 5 bases and at J to 6 bases, leaving 4 bases not matched to a gene. In germline, CDR1 is SGHTA, CDR2 FQGTGA. The CDR3 spells CASSPGGADTQYF. In DNA form, the CDR3 reads TGTGCCAGCAGCCCCGGGGGGGCGGATACGCAGTATTTT. The full variable domain, its missing parts supplied by reference TRBV7-3 and TRBJ2-3, is GAGVSQTPSNKVTEKGKYVELRCDPISGHTALYWYRQSLGQGPEFLIYFQGTGAADDSGLPNDRFFAVRPEGSVSTLKIQRTERGDSAVYLCASSPGGADTQYFGPGTRLTVL.

This clone was observed a single time. The chain carries TRBV7-2 and TRBJ1-2, with D possibly matching TRBD1 (6 bases). The CDR3 extends over 12 amino acids. V was trimmed by 5 bases and J by 5 bases, leaving 9 bases between them. Germline values: CDR1 SGHTA, CDR2 FQGNSA. CDR3 bases: TGTGCCAGCAGCCCCACAGGGTATGGCTACACCTTC. This codes for CASSPTGYGYTF.

The chain joins TRBV5-1 to TRBJ1-4, with a tentative D call TRBD1 (6 bases). This CDR3 is 18 amino acids long. V was trimmed by 3 bases and J by 0 bases, leaving 18 bases between them. CDR1 is SGHRS and CDR2 is YFSETQ in the germline V gene. The CDR3 bases are TGCGCCAGCAGCTCCATTTGGACAGAGACTGCAACTAATGAAAAACTGTTTTTT. Translated, it gives CASSSIWTETATNEKLFF.